This TCR beta chain was sequenced in a study of PD-1 blockade in classical Hodgkin lymphoma. Broader study findings: CD4+ TCR diversity, unlike CD8+, climbed significantly by C4D1. Complete responders matched newly diagnosed patients in baseline diversity.

The CDR3 sequence is 14 residues long. CDR1 and CDR2 from the germline V gene are SGDLS and YYNGEE. V dropped 0 bases and J dropped 3 bases, with 10 bases sitting between them. Profiling relied on immunoSEQ multiplex PCR, and the TCRdb table lists in-frame clones only, not all of them. The sample shows approximately 30,000 clones, over 60% of them seen only once. This clone has more than one count but fewer than ten. The antigen is undetermined. The time point: cycle 4 day 1 (C4D1), after six to seven weeks of nivolumab. No patient escaped relapse after autologous stem cell transplantation, and brentuximab vedotin exposure varied. Relapsed/refractory classical Hodgkin lymphoma patients had complete, partial or progressive responses.

The sequenced sample was peripheral blood mononuclear cells (PBMCs), obtained before the fourth cycle of nivolumab. The chain combines TRBV9 with TRBJ2-7, with D perhaps TRBD2 (6 bases). The TCR was taken from a human donor with classical Hodgkin lymphoma. In nucleotides, the CDR3 is TGTGCCAGCAGCGTAGAGATCGGGGGCTACGAGCAGTACTTC. Translation: CASSVEIGGYEQYF.